This TCR beta chain came from a study of blood T cells in healthy people across ages. This clonotype was seen repeatedly, ten times or more. A second roughly 7 to 11 cycle PCR used barcoded and J-beta primers. TCRdb re-called the 5' RACE reads with MiXCR, one entry per CDR3 protein. The profile shows around 870,000 distinct CDR3 sequences, under 30% of them singletons. V was clipped by 4 bases and J by 2 bases; unmatched bases: 5. CDR1 is SNHLY and CDR2 is FYNNEI in the germline V gene. This CDR3 comprises 15 residues. The clonotype originates from a woman at least 80 years old in good health. The rearrangement uses TRBV2 and TRBJ2-5; the match to TRBD2 covers 9 bases. The specimen was blood. DNA for the CDR3: TGTGCCAGCAGTGTGTTTAGCGGGGGACAAGAGACCCAGTACTTC. Translated, it gives CASSVFSGGQETQYF.